Presented here are 16 T cell receptor beta chains from one specimen sequenced in a study of blood T cell repertoires in COVID-19. The assay was immunoSEQ multiplex PCR, and TCRdb's table has in-frame clones only and misses some. Among 46,000 or so clones listed, over 80% were seen once. Sequencing was done on a sample of peripheral blood. The receptors were gathered from a human donor in a cohort sampled during active COVID-19.

About this clone itself: Other DNA sequences in this sample translate to the same CDR3. The chain uses TRBV29-1 and TRBJ2-7; possibly TRBD2 for D (5 bases). Germline CDR1 reads SQVTM; CDR2 reads ANQGSEA. The CDR3 totals 12 residues. The V end was cut by 6 bases, the J end by 4 bases, with 13 bases between. The CDR3 loop is CSVEDPGYEQYF. The CDR3 coding sequence is TGCAGCGTAGAGGATCCGGGGTACGAGCAGTACTTC.

This clone was observed a handful of times. The chain joins TRBV27 to TRBJ1-2; D may be TRBD1 (6 bases). Germline assignment: CDR1 MNHEY and CDR2 SMNVEV (reference sequence). V was trimmed by 6 bases and J by 5 bases, leaving 19 bases between them. The CDR3 spans 15 residues. CDR3: CASRRTQGSLYGYTF. Here the CDR3 DNA reads TGTGCCAGCAGGCGGACACAGGGTAGCCTTTATGGCTACACCTTC.

The V and J genes are TRBV6-5 and TRBJ2-7, with 13 nucleotides matching TRBD2. Germline CDR1 reads MNHEY; CDR2 reads SVGAGI. V was pared by 2 bases and J by 5 bases, with 6 bases of the junction left unmatched. The length of the CDR3 is 16 residues. CDR3 nucleotide sequence: TGTGCCAGCAGTTACCTCCGACTAGCGGGGGGTCACGAGCAGTACTTC. It yields the protein CASSYLRLAGGHEQYF.

The CDR3 is CASSLGADQPQHF. CDR3 in DNA: TGCGCCAGCAGCTTGGGAGCGGATCAGCCCCAGCATTTT. The V call is TRBV5-1, the J call TRBJ1-5; D ambiguous. Per germline, CDR1 SGHRS and CDR2 YFSETQ. Trimming shortened V by 0 bases and J by 5 bases, and 6 bases separated the two germline ends. The CDR3 spans 13 residues. Looking up the rest from reference TRBV5-1 and TRBJ1-5 gives the full variable domain: KAGVTQTPRYLIKTRGQQVTLSCSPISGHRSVSWYQQTPGQGLQFLFEYFSETQRNKGNFPGRFSGRQFSNSRSEMNVSTLELGDSALYLCASSLGADQPQHFGDGTRLSIL.

The V call is TRBV5-6, the J call TRBJ1-6; 9 bases agree with TRBD1. CDR1 SGHDT and CDR2 YYEEEE come from the germline V gene. The CDR3 runs to 18 residues. The V and J ends lost 0 bases and 6 bases, in that order; junction bases with no gene match: 10. The chain's CDR3 is CASSLDRGRIYTNSPLHF. As DNA, the CDR3 is TGTGCCAGCAGCTTGGACAGGGGGCGAATTTACACTAATTCACCCCTCCACTTT.

The gene calls are TRBV7-6 and TRBJ1-3; maybe TRBD1 (5 bases). V was clipped by 0 bases and J by 0 bases, with 15 bases between them. CDR1 and CDR2 from the germline V gene are SGHVS and FNYEAQ. The CDR3 covers 18 residues. CDR3 bases: TGTGCCAGCAGCTTAGCTTTGGGGGGGGTCAGCTCTGGAAACACCATATATTTT. This codes for CASSLALGGVSSGNTIYF.

The chain combines TRBV7-9 with TRBJ2-7, with 9 bases lining up with TRBD1. CDR1 SEHNR and CDR2 FQNEAQ come from the germline V gene (reference sequence). This CDR3 is 14 amino acids long. V lost 5 bases and J lost 0; bases outside the gene matches: 2. CDR3 loop: CASSTGQGSYEQYF. CDR3 coding DNA: TGTGCCAGCAGCACGGGACAGGGCTCCTACGAGCAGTACTTC.

As regards this clone: Germline is not matched at one junction end, which may reflect a read error. J is TRBJ1-5 and V is TRBV24-1; possibly TRBD1 for D (6 bases). The CDR3 consists of 12 residues. CDR1 and CDR2 from the germline V gene are KGHDR and SFDVKD. The CDR3, as DNA: TGTGCCACCAGTGATTTTAGGGGGTCTTTCGGGTTT. Translating gives CATSDFRGSFGF.

The rearrangement links TRBV18 to TRBJ1-5, with D tentatively TRBD1 (5 bases). The ends were cut back, 3 bases at V and 7 bases at J, with 19 bases in the middle. The CDR3 sequence is 16 residues long. Looked up from germline, CDR1 is KGHSH and CDR2 is LQKENI. CDR3 loop: CASSPSDSALGQPQHF. In DNA form, the CDR3 reads TGTGCCAGCTCACCCTCTGACAGCGCCTTAGGGCAGCCCCAGCATTTT.

V is TRBV20-1 and J is TRBJ1-1; D remains ambiguous. Between the trimmed V and J ends, which lost 3 bases and 0 bases, there was a span of 14 bases. Germline V lookup: CDR1 DFQATT, CDR2 SNEGSKA (reference sequence). The CDR3 has 15 residues. CDR3 amino acids: CSASRGINMNTEAFF. For the CDR3, the DNA is TGCAGTGCTAGTCGGGGAATTAACATGAACACTGAAGCTTTCTTT.

This chain links TRBV3-1 (or the pseudogene TRBV3-2) with TRBJ1-2, with TRBD1 matching 7 bases. After removal of 10 bases from V and 7 bases from J, the junction contained 12 bases not matched to a gene. This CDR3 region has 13 residues. Germline V gene data show CDR1 as LGHDT and CDR2 as YNNKEL (reference sequence). CDR3 nucleotide sequence: TGTGCCACAAGACAGGGTAGGGCGAGTGGCTACACCTTC. Translated, it gives CATRQGRASGYTF.

The chain couples TRBV5-1 to TRBJ1-4; D ambiguous. This CDR3 spans 15 amino acids. The ends were cut back, 0 bases at V and 3 bases at J, with 9 bases in the middle. Germline CDR1 reads SGHRS; CDR2 reads YFSETQ. CDR3 coding DNA: TGCGCCAGCAGCTTGGAGAGGAACCCTAATGAAAAACTGTTTTTT. Its translation: CASSLERNPNEKLFF.

The chain couples TRBV9 to TRBJ2-1, with D possibly matching TRBD2 (6 bases). This CDR3 region has 16 residues. Per the germline V gene, CDR1 is SGDLS and CDR2 is YYNGEE. The V gene lost 3 bases and the J gene lost 0 bases, with 13 bases spanning the gap. CDR3 protein: CASSGGGRSSYNEQFF. CDR3 DNA sequence: TGTGCCAGCAGCGGGGGAGGACGGAGCTCCTACAATGAGCAGTTCTTC. Variable domain in full (rest from reference TRBV9 and TRBJ2-1): DSGVTQTPKHLITATGQRVTLRCSPRSGDLSVYWYQQSLDQGLQFLIQYYNGEERAKGNILERFSAQQFPDLHSELNLSSLELGDSALYFCASSGGGRSSYNEQFFGPGTRLTVL.

This rearrangement joins TRBV7-2 to TRBJ1-2, with D maybe TRBD1 (6 bases). V lost 2 bases, J lost 5 bases, and 18 bases lay in between. Germline loops: CDR1 SGHTA, CDR2 FQGNSA. The CDR3 has 16 amino acids. For the CDR3, the DNA is TGTGCCAGCAGCTTAATGGCTGCAGGGGCTGGGTATGGCTACACCTTC. Translating gives CASSLMAAGAGYGYTF.

J is TRBJ1-6 and V is TRBV28, with 8 bases that match TRBD1. The V segment lost 8 bases and the J segment 8 bases; nucleotides outside the gene matches: 5. The germline V gene encodes CDR1 MDHEN and CDR2 SYDVKM. This CDR3 region has 13 residues. CDR3 protein: CASWGQDYSPLHF. The CDR3 DNA sequence: TGTGCCAGCTGGGGACAGGATTATTCACCCCTCCACTTT.

This clone was recorded only once. The CDR3 DNA sequence: TGTGCCACCAGTGAGCCAGGGAAAGAAAAACTGTTTTTT. Amino acids: CATSEPGKEKLFF. V and J are TRBV24-1 and TRBJ1-4; tentative D call: TRBD1 (5 bases). The CDR3 loop spans 13 amino acids. The germline CDR1 and CDR2 sequences are KGHDR and SFDVKD. V was pared by 4 bases and J by 8 bases, with 10 bases between.